This T cell receptor beta chain was found in a study of shared T cell receptors in the human thymus. The protocol was immunoSEQ multiplex PCR, while the TCRdb copy is restricted to in-frame clones and leaves out a portion. The repertoire holds hundreds of thousands of clones, with around 87% as singletons. CDR1 is MNHEY, CDR2 SMNVEV, per germline (reference sequence). The CDR3 runs to 11 residues. V dropped 6 bases and J dropped 4 bases, with 7 bases sitting between them. The data were also submitted as part of a second study, on human thymus T cells. That investigation notes: Congenital heart defects were the reason for the corrective surgery that the donors, healthy Finnish infants, were having. Thymus pieces cut out during corrective heart surgery were the tissue that was used. Gene usage (both V and J) appeared biased in thymic and blood repertoires.

The rearrangement links TRBV27 to TRBJ2-7; D unclear. The source is a boy under three years old with a congenital heart defect. Sequencing was carried out using thymocytes. CDR3 sequence reads: CASRSLYEQYF. The CDR3 DNA is TGTGCCAGCAGGTCCTTGTACGAGCAGTACTTC.